This TCR beta chain originates from a study of technical replicates of blood from several donors. Deletions cut 3 bases from V and 1 base from J, with 11 bases between. The CDR3 has 15 amino acids. The germline CDR1 and CDR2 sequences are ENHRY and SYGVKD. This clone was counted only a few times. Measured with immunoSEQ multiplex PCR; TCRdb has only the in-frame clones, and not every one. This sample has about 81,000 clones, with more than 80% found just once. The rearrangement uses TRBV10-3 and TRBJ2-3; tentative D call: TRBD2 (5 bases). The sequence was obtained from a human donor in good health. Some clones in this sample may be carry-over from other donors' samples. Sequencing was carried out using PBMCs. The CDR3 DNA reads as TGTGCCATCAGTGAAAGCAGCGGAGGCACAGATACGCAGTATTTT. Translation: CAISESSGGTDTQYF.